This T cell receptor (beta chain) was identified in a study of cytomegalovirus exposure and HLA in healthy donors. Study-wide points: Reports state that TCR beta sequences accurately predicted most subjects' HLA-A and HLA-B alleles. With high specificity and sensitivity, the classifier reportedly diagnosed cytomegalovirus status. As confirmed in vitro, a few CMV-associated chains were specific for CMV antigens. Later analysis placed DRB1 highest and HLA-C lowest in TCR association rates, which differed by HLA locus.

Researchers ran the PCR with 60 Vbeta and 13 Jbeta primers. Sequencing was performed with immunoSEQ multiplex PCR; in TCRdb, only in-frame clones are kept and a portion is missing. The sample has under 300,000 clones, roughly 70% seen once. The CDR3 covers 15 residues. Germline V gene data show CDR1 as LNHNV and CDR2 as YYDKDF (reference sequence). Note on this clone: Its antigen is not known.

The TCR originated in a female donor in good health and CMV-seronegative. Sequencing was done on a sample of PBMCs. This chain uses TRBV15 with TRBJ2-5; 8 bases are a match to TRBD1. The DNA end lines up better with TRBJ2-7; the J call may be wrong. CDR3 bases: TGTGCCACCAGCAGAGATTGGACAGGGTCCCACGAGCAGTACTTC. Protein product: CATSRDWTGSHEQYF.